This entry lists 32 T cell receptor beta chains sequenced from one sample in a study of T cells in Graves' hyperthyroidism and ophthalmopathy. What was amplified from RNA transcripts were TCR beta CDR3 regions. Initially, a first-round RT-PCR of the TCR CDR3 employed the HTBI primer set. Via MiXCR, TCRdb re-called the multiplex PCR reads, giving one row per CDR3 protein. The sample carries about 260,000 distinct CDR3 sequences, 25% recorded once. Sequenced: blood. The source is a middle-aged man with Graves' hyperthyroidism that later progressed to Graves' ophthalmopathy.

This clonotype was recorded many times. The V gene is TRBV15, the J gene TRBJ2-5; tentative D call: TRBD2 (6 bases). CDR1 and CDR2 from the germline V gene are LNHNV and YYDKDF (reference sequence). The CDR3 is 16 amino acids. The V end was cut by 5 bases, the J end by 3 bases, with 19 bases between. The CDR3, as DNA: TGTGCCACCAGCCCGGAGGGCTATAAGACAAAAGAGACCCAGTACTTC. Translated: CATSPEGYKTKETQYF.

This clonotype was picked up many times. V is TRBV6-5 and J is TRBJ2-2; TRBD2 is a possible D gene (6 bases). Germline assignment: CDR1 MNHEY and CDR2 SVGAGI. The CDR3 runs to 11 residues. V lost 3 bases, J lost 13 bases, and 9 bases lay in between. The CDR3 nucleotides are TGTGCCAGCAGTTATAGGGACTCGCTGTTTTTT. It codes for CASSYRDSLFF.

This chain links TRBV3-1 with TRBJ2-5; D unresolved. CDR1 is LGHDT, CDR2 YNNKEL, per germline (reference sequence). V was pared by 6 bases and J by 3 bases, with 14 bases between. The CDR3 runs to 14 residues. The CDR3 coding sequence is TGTGCCAGCAGAGGGCGGCTGATAGAAGAGACCCAGTACTTC. Translation: CASRGRLIEETQYF.

This clonotype was recorded at least ten times. This chain uses TRBV19 with TRBJ2-2; TRBD2 agrees at 12 bases. The V gene end was trimmed by 10 bases and the J gene end by 7 bases; junction bases not matched to a gene: 7. CDR1 and CDR2 from the germline V gene are LNHDA and SQIVND (reference sequence). This CDR3 is 14 amino acids long. The DNA for the CDR3 is TGTGCCACACACCTAGCGGGAGGGATCGGGGAGCTGTTTTTT. It yields the protein CATHLAGGIGELFF.

The chain has TRBV6-2 or TRBV6-3 and TRBJ1-5; D gene unclear. This CDR3 is 13 amino acids long. Germline assignment: CDR1 MNHEY and CDR2 SVGEGT. Trimming shortened V by 4 bases and J by 7 bases, and 11 bases separated the two germline ends. CDR3 sequence reads: CASSSPPEQPQHF. CDR3 nucleotides: TGTGCCAGCAGTTCGCCCCCGGAACAGCCCCAGCATTTT.

This clonotype was recorded at least ten times. V gene TRBV20-1 combines with J gene TRBJ2-3; 8 bases are a match to TRBD2. The CDR3 sequence is 15 residues long. V lost 2 bases, J lost 2 bases, and 6 bases stayed unmatched. Germline V gene data show CDR1 as DFQATT and CDR2 as SNEGSKA (reference sequence). The chain's CDR3 is CSARSLAGFTDTQYF. The CDR3 DNA follows: TGCAGTGCTAGAAGTCTAGCGGGTTTCACAGATACGCAGTATTTT.

V gene TRBV28 combines with J gene TRBJ2-2, with 8 nucleotides matching TRBD2. The CDR3 is made up of 16 amino acids. Germline V gene data show CDR1 as MDHEN and CDR2 as SYDVKM. V lost 7 bases to trimming and J lost 1 base; unmatched junction nucleotides: 8. The DNA for the CDR3 is TGTGCCAGCACCACTAGCGGAGGCGGGAACACCGGGGAGCTGTTTTTT. As protein: CASTTSGGGNTGELFF.

This clonotype was recorded at least ten times. The conserved phenylalanine or tryptophan is not found at the CDR3 terminus, so this likely reflects a read error. This sequence joins TRBV12-5 and TRBJ1-1; 7 bases are shared with TRBD1. Looked up from germline, CDR1 is LGHNT and CDR2 is FRNRAP. Trimming removed 6 bases from V and 11 bases from J; junction bases left unmatched: 9. The CDR3 runs to 12 residues. The CDR3 sequence: CASGRQGLPAFL. The CDR3 DNA is TGTGCTAGTGGAAGACAGGGATTGCCGGCTTTCCTT.

The sample holds many counts of this clonotype. The chain links TRBV13 to TRBJ2-7, with 9 positions matching TRBD2. Trimming at V came to 5 bases and at J to 4 bases, leaving 12 bases not matched to a gene. CDR1 is PRHDT, CDR2 FYEKMQ, per germline (reference sequence). The CDR3 covers 16 residues. This CDR3 reads CASSTEAGLASYEQYF. Written as DNA, the CDR3 is TGTGCCAGCAGCACCGAGGCGGGACTAGCTAGTTACGAGCAGTACTTC.

This clonotype was seen repeatedly, ten times or more. The chain couples TRBV5-1 to TRBJ2-4, with D perhaps matching TRBD2 (6 bases). The CDR3 extends over 17 amino acids. The V end lost 4 bases, the J end lost 0 bases, and 17 bases lay between the germline ends. The germline CDR1 and CDR2 sequences are SGHRS and YFSETQ. CDR3 loop: CASSATNSGVAKNIQYF. The CDR3 DNA follows: TGCGCCAGCAGCGCAACGAATAGCGGAGTAGCCAAAAACATTCAGTACTTC. Combining the CDR3 with reference TRBV5-1 and TRBJ2-4 gives the whole variable domain KAGVTQTPRYLIKTRGQQVTLSCSPISGHRSVSWYQQTPGQGLQFLFEYFSETQRNKGNFPGRFSGRQFSNSRSEMNVSTLELGDSALYLCASSATNSGVAKNIQYFGAGTRLSVL.

The chain is built from TRBV6-5 and TRBJ1-6; possible D gene TRBD1, 6 bases. The CDR3 spans 16 residues. Deletions cut 2 bases from V and 5 bases from J, with 13 bases between. Germline CDR1 reads MNHEY; CDR2 reads SVGAGI. CDR3 protein: CASSYERGGNNSPLHF. CDR3 bases: TGTGCCAGCAGTTACGAGAGGGGGGGAAATAATTCACCCCTCCACTTT.

This clonotype was recorded at least ten times. The genes are TRBV4-2 and TRBJ2-7; the match to TRBD2 covers 11 bases. Trimming took 1 base from V and 2 from J; bases not matched to a gene: 4. CDR1 is LGHNA, CDR2 YNFKEQ, per germline. The CDR3 consists of 16 residues. The DNA for the CDR3 is TGTGCCAGCAGCCAAGCTAGCGGGAGGACAGCCTACGAGCAGTACTTC. It is translated as CASSQASGRTAYEQYF.

The V call is TRBV11-2, the J call TRBJ2-7; 15 bases agree with TRBD2. Germline V lookup: CDR1 SGHAT, CDR2 FQNNGV. The CDR3 loop spans 16 amino acids. Trimming at V came to 5 bases and at J to 3 bases, leaving 5 bases not matched to a gene. The CDR3 DNA sequence: TGTGCCAGCAGCCCCCGGACTAGCGGGAGGGTCTACGAGCAGTACTTC. Translation gives CASSPRTSGRVYEQYF. The full variable domain, completed using reference TRBV11-2 and TRBJ2-7, is EAGVAQSPRYKIIEKRQSVAFWCNPISGHATLYWYQQILGQGPKLLIQFQNNGVVDDSQLPKDRFSAERLKGVDSTLKIQPAKLEDSAVYLCASSPRTSGRVYEQYFGPGTRLTVT.

This clonotype appeared many times. The chain couples TRBV12-5 to TRBJ1-5; D is ambiguous. The CDR3 loop spans 15 amino acids. Germline loops: CDR1 LGHNT, CDR2 FRNRAP. Trimming took off 2 bases at V and 0 bases at J, with 8 bases between the two ends. DNA of the CDR3: TGTGCTAGTGGTTTGATGGGAGATAGCAATCAGCCCCAGCATTTT. As protein: CASGLMGDSNQPQHF.

The V gene is TRBV12-3 or TRBV12-4, the J gene TRBJ2-7, with TRBD2 matching 7 bases. The CDR3 has 16 residues. Germline trimming cut 3 bases from V and 3 bases from J; bases unmatched to any gene: 11. CDR3 region: CASSFGLAGVGYEQYF. The CDR3 DNA follows: TGTGCCAGCAGTTTTGGACTGGCGGGGGTGGGCTACGAGCAGTACTTC.

In its sample, this clonotype was seen a few times. The chain has TRBV6-5 and TRBJ1-2; weak D call: TRBD1 (5 bases). The CDR3 contains 14 residues. V lost 2 bases to trimming and J lost 4 bases, with 11 bases between them. The germline gives CDR1 MNHEY, CDR2 SVGAGI. Written as DNA, the CDR3 is TGTGCCAGCAGTTACCAACGACAGTCCTATGGCTACACCTTC. Protein product: CASSYQRQSYGYTF.

This clonotype was seen at least ten times. V gene TRBV20-1 combines with J gene TRBJ2-7; 9 positions agree with TRBD2. Germline V lookup: CDR1 DFQATT, CDR2 SNEGSKA (reference sequence). Germline trimming cut 3 bases from V and 0 bases from J; bases unmatched to any gene: 6. The CDR3 runs 15 residues. The CDR3 DNA sequence: TGCAGTGCTAGGGGGCGGGGGGGGCACTCCTACGAGCAGTACTTC. Its translation is CSARGRGGHSYEQYF.

This clonotype has ten or more counts. This chain joins TRBV9 and TRBJ2-7; possibly TRBD1 for D (5 bases). The CDR3 runs to 15 residues. V was clipped by 4 bases and J by 7 bases, with 21 bases between them. Germline CDR1 and CDR2: SGDLS and YYNGEE. The CDR3 nucleotides are TGTGCCAGCAGCTCTCAACCCACTACAGGTGCTGAGCAGTACTTC. Its translation: CASSSQPTTGAEQYF.

This clonotype was seen repeatedly, ten times or more. The rearrangement links TRBV6-1 to TRBJ2-7; TRBD1 might be the D (5 bases). Germline-derived CDR1 and CDR2 are MNHNS and SASEGT. The V end was cut by 4 bases, the J end by 3 bases, with 7 bases between. This CDR3 contains 12 residues. CDR3 in DNA: TGTGCCAGCAGTGGGGGCAGCTACGAGCAGTACTTC. Translating gives CASSGGSYEQYF.

The V call is TRBV18, the J call TRBJ1-2; 10 bases agree with TRBD1. The length of the CDR3 is 15 residues. Germline V gene lookup returns CDR1 KGHSH and CDR2 LQKENI. The junction had 4 bases not matched to a gene; V was cut back by 2 bases and J by 4 bases. CDR3 in amino acids: CASSPGTGVFYGYTF. CDR3 bases: TGTGCCAGCTCACCAGGGACAGGGGTTTTCTATGGCTACACCTTC. Filled out from reference TRBV18 and TRBJ1-2, the complete variable domain reads NAGVMQNPRHLVRRRGQEARLRCSPMKGHSHVYWYRQLPEEGLKFMVYLQKENIIDESGMPKERFSAEFPKEGPSILRIQQVVRGDSAAYFCASSPGTGVFYGYTFGSGTRLTVV.

In its sample, this clonotype was seen many times. The gene calls are TRBV12-3 or TRBV12-4 and TRBJ1-5, with 8 bases lining up with TRBD1. The CDR3 loop spans 14 amino acids. V dropped 6 bases and J dropped 6; count of bases not matched to a gene: 7. The DNA of the CDR3 is TGTGCCAGCAGGTATGACAGGGGCCCTCAGCCCCAGCATTTT. This gives the protein CASRYDRGPQPQHF.

This clonotype was observed at least ten times. The chain couples TRBV6-1 to TRBJ1-1; perhaps TRBD1 as D (6 bases). This CDR3 is 18 amino acids long. Trimming cost V 1 base and J 1 base, with 19 bases left between them. Looked up from germline, CDR1 is MNHNS and CDR2 is SASEGT. The CDR3 sequence: CASSEVPLSQGTNTEAFF. DNA for the CDR3: TGTGCCAGCAGTGAAGTTCCCCTTTCCCAGGGGACGAACACTGAAGCTTTCTTT.

The CDR3 nucleotides are TGTGCCAGCACCATGGACTTTTTGGCCCAGCATTTT. It codes for CASTMDFLAQHF. The chain joins TRBV28 to TRBJ1-5, with D hard to call. The germline gives CDR1 MDHEN, CDR2 SYDVKM. V was cut by 7 bases and J by 11 bases, with 15 bases left in between. The CDR3 runs 12 residues.

This clonotype occurred many times. This chain joins TRBV30 and TRBJ2-2, with D tentatively TRBD2 (6 bases). Trimming left V 2 bases short and J 3 bases short, with 10 bases between. Germline assignment: CDR1 GTSNPN and CDR2 SVGIG (reference sequence). The CDR3 sequence is 14 residues long. The CDR3 region has the DNA TGTGCCTGGAGTTCACGGAGGGACACCGGGGAGCTGTTTTTT. This codes for CAWSSRRDTGELFF.

This clonotype appeared many times. This sequence joins TRBV2 and TRBJ2-5; tentative D call: TRBD2 (5 bases). This CDR3 has 14 amino acids. Germline CDR1 reads SNHLY; CDR2 reads FYNNEI. The V end lost 2 bases, the J end lost 3 bases, and 10 bases lay between the germline ends. The CDR3 DNA follows: TGTGCCAGCAGTGAACGGTCCGGGAAAGAGACCCAGTACTTC. Encoded protein: CASSERSGKETQYF.

This clonotype was picked up many times. This chain joins TRBV4-1 and TRBJ2-7; TRBD2 might be the D (6 bases). The germline V gene has CDR1 MGHRA and CDR2 YSYEKL. Trimming cost V 5 bases and J 3 bases, with 20 bases left between them. The CDR3 totals 16 residues. CDR3 region: CASSETTRPGVYEQYF. The DNA for the CDR3 is TGCGCCAGCAGCGAAACAACTAGACCGGGGGTCTACGAGCAGTACTTC.

This clonotype has only a few counts. The V call is TRBV2, the J call TRBJ2-5; unclear D gene. The germline V gene encodes CDR1 SNHLY and CDR2 FYNNEI. The CDR3 extends over 13 amino acids. Between the trimmed V and J ends, which lost 11 bases and 4 bases, there was a span of 17 bases. This CDR3 is CASAPAAVETQYF. CDR3 DNA: TGTGCCTCCGCTCCGGCTGCCGTAGAGACCCAGTACTTC.

This clonotype was recorded at least ten times. The chain couples TRBV2 to TRBJ2-7; D possibly corresponds to TRBD2 (6 bases). Trimming removed 4 bases at V and 5 bases at J, with 15 bases between. Per germline, CDR1 SNHLY and CDR2 FYNNEI. This CDR3 has 14 amino acids. This CDR3 is CASSVPGSVDEQYF. DNA of the CDR3: TGTGCCAGCAGTGTTCCCGGGAGCGTGGACGAGCAGTACTTC.

This clonotype was seen ten or more times. This chain uses TRBV20-1 with TRBJ2-5; D may be TRBD1 or TRBD2 (5 bases each). V lost 3 bases and J 5 bases, leaving 16 bases between the germline ends. The germline gives CDR1 DFQATT, CDR2 SNEGSKA (reference sequence). CDR3 length: 14 residues. The DNA for the CDR3 is TGCAGTGCTAGTGATCAGCCCGGGACGGAGACCCAGTACTTC. Its translation: CSASDQPGTETQYF.

The chain recombines TRBV20-1 with TRBJ2-4; possible D gene TRBD2, 6 bases. Germline V lookup: CDR1 DFQATT, CDR2 SNEGSKA (reference sequence). This CDR3 comprises 12 residues. V lost 7 bases, J lost 7 bases, and 14 bases lay in between. CDR3 in DNA: TGCAGTGTTTCTGGTGGAGGGAACATTCAGTACTTC. This codes for CSVSGGGNIQYF.

At least ten counts were recorded for this clonotype. The chain joins TRBV10-1 to TRBJ2-5; a possible D gene is TRBD1 (5 bases). V lost 4 bases, J lost 3 bases, and 12 bases lay in between. This CDR3 has 14 amino acids. Germline-derived CDR1 and CDR2 are WNHNN and SYGVQD (reference sequence). The CDR3 spells CASSAQGMKETQYF. CDR3 nucleotide sequence: TGCGCCAGCAGTGCGCAGGGAATGAAAGAGACCCAGTACTTC.

This chain connects TRBV6-2 or TRBV6-3 to TRBJ2-7; D unclear. The CDR3 spans 12 residues. V lost 6 bases and J lost 12, with 18 bases in between. In germline, CDR1 is MNHEY, CDR2 SVGEGT. CDR3: CASSPADELRYF. The CDR3 DNA reads as TGTGCCAGCAGCCCCGCCGACGAACTACGGTACTTC.